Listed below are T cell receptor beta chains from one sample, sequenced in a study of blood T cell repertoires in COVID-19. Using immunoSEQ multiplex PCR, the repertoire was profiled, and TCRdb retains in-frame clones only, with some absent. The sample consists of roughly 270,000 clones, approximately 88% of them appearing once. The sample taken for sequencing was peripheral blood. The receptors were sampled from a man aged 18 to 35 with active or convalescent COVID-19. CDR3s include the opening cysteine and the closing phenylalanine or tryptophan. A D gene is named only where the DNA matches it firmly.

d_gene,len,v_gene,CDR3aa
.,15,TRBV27,CAIGRGGYSNQPQHF
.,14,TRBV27,CASRLTGSNQPQHF
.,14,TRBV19,CASNLWGLNTEAFF
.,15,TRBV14,CASSQDQGIFETQYF
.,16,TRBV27,CASSLSHGYSNQPQHF
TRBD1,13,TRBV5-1,CASSLEGQEGYTF
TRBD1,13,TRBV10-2,CASRPGQGDEQFF
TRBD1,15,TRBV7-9,CASSLDRQGRNTIYF
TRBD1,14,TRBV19,CASSAEGQGYGYTF
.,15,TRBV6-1,CASSERQGLNTEAFF
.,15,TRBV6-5,CASSRWGGGNQPQHF
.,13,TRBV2,CASSEGGTGELFF
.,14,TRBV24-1,CATSEGGVQETQYF
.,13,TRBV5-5,CASSAGVENTIYF
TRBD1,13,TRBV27,CASSGTATLEQYF
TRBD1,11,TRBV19,CASSRQGVYTF
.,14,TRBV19,CASRADMVPYEQYF
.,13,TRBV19,CASNPGGADHQHF
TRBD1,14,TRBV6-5,CASSYDRDGNTIYF
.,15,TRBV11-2,CASSLGRGSGNTIYF
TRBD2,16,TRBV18,CASSPSALAGVDEQFF
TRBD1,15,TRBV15,CATSSRDSGNQPQHF
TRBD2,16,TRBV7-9,CASSSSGPVAKNIQYF
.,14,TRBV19,CASSIGQWNTEAFF
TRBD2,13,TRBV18,CASCSGGFYEQYF
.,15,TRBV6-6,CASSSDQGWVDTIYF
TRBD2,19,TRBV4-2,CASSQGPIGLAGGPGELFF
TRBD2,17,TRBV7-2,CASSPGTSGTYSYEQYF
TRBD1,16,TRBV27,CASQNPGQGVPDTQYF
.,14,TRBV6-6,CASSRVVGPTEAFF
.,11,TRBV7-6,CASSLASIQYF
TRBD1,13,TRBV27,CASSRGQGYEQYF
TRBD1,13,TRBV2,CASSDRGQYEQYF
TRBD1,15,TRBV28,CASRGTAHSGNTIYF
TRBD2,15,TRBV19,CASSVLAGGWNEQFF
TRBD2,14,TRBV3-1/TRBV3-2,CASSQGLAQETQYF
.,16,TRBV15,CATSRPGQETNTEAFF
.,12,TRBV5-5,CASSLEGGEQYF
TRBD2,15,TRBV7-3,CASRTSGGSYNEQFF
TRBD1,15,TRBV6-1,CASSDHGTGGYEQYF